The sequence of this T cell receptor (beta chain) was determined in a study of tissue T cells after allogeneic stem cell transplantation. The CDR3 sequence is 14 residues long. CDR1 and CDR2 from the germline V gene are KGHPV and FQNQEV (reference sequence). V shed 2 bases, J shed 0 bases, and the junction held 0 bases outside the gene matches. Comment on this clone: Mouse gene names and germline throughout. Read coverage stops 1 residue before the CDR3 terminus; the germline J gene supplies the remainder. The same CDR3 also results from other DNA sequences found in this sample.

The method was immunoSEQ multiplex PCR; TCRdb's version includes in-frame clones alone and lacks a portion of them. Of roughly 5,300 clones in the sample, under 65% were seen once. Time point meaning: mouse harvest day 7 after allogeneic transplant. Tail vein injection delivered 10^7 T-cell-depleted bone marrow cells and 10^6 splenic CD5+ T cells. B6 (H2b) cells into BALB/c (H2d) mice; tissues taken at day 7 or 14. The sequence was obtained from a female BALB/c mouse given C57BL/6 T cells with graft-versus-host disease after an allogeneic hematopoietic cell transplant. J is TRBJ1-1 and V is TRBV26; 7 bases line up with TRBD1. Sample: gut tissue. The CDR3 loop reads CASSLGQANTEVFF. The covered CDR3 bases are TGTGCCAGCAGTCTGGGACAGGCAAACACAGAAGTCTTC.